One sample yielded the 19 T cell receptor beta chains listed below, sequenced in a study of T cell responses to AZD1222 COVID-19 vaccine. Generated by immunoSEQ multiplex PCR, the TCRdb table keeps only in-frame clones and is missing some. The sample yields 15,000 to 20,000 clones, about nine tenths seen once. This specimen was peripheral blood, taken 28 days after the second AZD1222 dose. The receptor set was obtained from an adult who received the AZD1222 COVID-19 vaccine.

A remark on this clone: Its ends do not fully match the called genes, so a read error is possible. V is TRBV7-7 and J is TRBJ2-2; 12 nucleotides line up with TRBD2. Per germline, CDR1 SSHAT and CDR2 FNYEAQ (reference sequence). The CDR3 has 15 residues. The chain's CDR3 is CASRSGTSGTGELFF. CDR3 in DNA: TGTGCTAGCAGATCCGGGACTAGCGGGACCGGGGAGCTGTTTTTT.

The chain carries TRBV5-1 and TRBJ2-3, with no clear D. The CDR3 spans 14 residues. Germline V gene sequence: CDR1 SGHRS, CDR2 YFSETQ. V was pared by 1 base and J by 0 bases, with 6 bases between. CDR3 in DNA: TGCGCCAGCAGCTTGATCCCTAGCACAGATACGCAGTATTTT. This encodes CASSLIPSTDTQYF. Full variable domain (missing parts from reference TRBV5-1 and TRBJ2-3): KAGVTQTPRYLIKTRGQQVTLSCSPISGHRSVSWYQQTPGQGLQFLFEYFSETQRNKGNFPGRFSGRQFSNSRSEMNVSTLELGDSALYLCASSLIPSTDTQYFGPGTRLTVL.

The chain couples TRBV14 to TRBJ1-4; D may be TRBD1 (6 bases). In germline, CDR1 is SGHDN, CDR2 FVKESK. This CDR3 has 15 amino acids. The V and J ends lost 4 bases and 7 bases respectively, with 16 bases between them. CDR3 loop: CASSPRTGQFEKLFF. CDR3 nucleotides: TGTGCCAGCAGCCCACGGACTGGACAGTTTGAAAAACTGTTTTTT.

V and J are TRBV7-2 and TRBJ2-5; no clear D. CDR3 length equals 15 residues. In germline, CDR1 is SGHTA, CDR2 FQGNSA. V was shortened by 3 bases and J by 1 base, with 12 bases between the two germline ends. The DNA for the CDR3 is TGTGCCAGCAGCTTCGGTTTGGGTCCCCAAGAGACCCAGTACTTC. This translates into CASSFGLGPQETQYF.

The chain combines TRBV19 with TRBJ1-4, with D possibly TRBD1 on 5 matching bases. The V and J ends lost 7 bases and 9 bases respectively, with 18 bases between them. CDR1 and CDR2 from the germline V gene are LNHDA and SQIVND (reference sequence). CDR3 length equals 14 residues. This chain's CDR3 is CASISTRESQKLFF. CDR3 bases: TGTGCCAGTATTTCGACCAGGGAGTCTCAAAAACTGTTTTTT.

This chain joins TRBV21-1 and TRBJ1-1. TRBV21-1 counts as a pseudogene. There are 18 residues in the CDR3. CDR3 in amino acids: CASHPYPICGGMNTEAFF. CDR3 sequence (DNA): TGTGCCAGCCATCCGTACCCGATTTGCGGAGGAATGAACACTGAAGCTTTCTTT.

CDR3 coding DNA: TGTGCCAGCAGTTTCCTGGACGGCGGGGACACTGAAGCTTTCTTT. It yields the protein CASSFLDGGDTEAFF. This rearrangement joins TRBV27 to TRBJ1-1; D unclear. V was trimmed by 3 bases and J by 3 bases, leaving 14 bases between them. CDR1 is MNHEY and CDR2 is SMNVEV in the germline V gene (reference sequence). The CDR3 sequence is 15 residues long.

The rearrangement links TRBV12-3 or TRBV12-4 to TRBJ2-7, with D possibly TRBD1 on 6 matching bases. The CDR3 has 13 amino acids. Trimming stripped 4 bases from V and 1 base from J, with 8 bases between. The CDR3 DNA follows: TGTGCCAGCAGTTCGGGACATTCCTACGAGCAGTACGTC. This encodes CASSSGHSYEQYV.

The genes are TRBV11-2 and TRBJ2-7; possibly TRBD2 for D (5 bases). V dropped 5 bases and J dropped 5 bases, with 16 bases sitting between them. In germline, CDR1 is SGHAT, CDR2 FQNNGV. This CDR3 has 14 residues. CDR3: CASSPVRAGNEQYF. The CDR3 nucleotides are TGTGCCAGCAGCCCAGTACGGGCGGGCAACGAGCAGTACTTC.

The rearrangement links TRBV20-1 to TRBJ2-5; D gene unclear. V was trimmed by 6 bases and J by 7 bases, leaving 9 bases between them. The CDR3 consists of 10 residues. The V gene's germline CDR1 is DFQATT and CDR2 SNEGSKA (reference sequence). CDR3 bases: TGCAGTGCCCTTGTGGGGACCCAGTACTTC. Amino acid sequence: CSALVGTQYF.

The rearrangement links TRBV5-1 to TRBJ2-7; maybe TRBD1 (6 bases). The CDR3 has 11 amino acids. Per germline, CDR1 SGHRS and CDR2 YFSETQ. Trimming left V 3 bases short and J 5 bases short, with 6 bases between. The CDR3 nucleotides are TGCGCCAGCAGCTACAGGGACGAGCAGTACTTC. Amino acids: CASSYRDEQYF.

This clone was found once. The rearrangement links TRBV19 to TRBJ1-2; D remains ambiguous. Germline V gives CDR1 LNHDA, CDR2 SQIVND (reference sequence). The CDR3 length is 15 residues. With 7 bases removed from V and 2 bases from J, the gap between germline ends came to 17 bases. The CDR3 nucleotides are TGTGCCAGTACCCTTGGCACAGCAAGGAACTATGGCTACACCTTC. Its translation is CASTLGTARNYGYTF.

This sequence joins TRBV4-2 and TRBJ1-2; the D is unclear. With 0 bases removed from V and 8 bases from J, the gap between germline ends came to 19 bases. This CDR3 contains 16 residues. The V gene's germline CDR1 is LGHNA and CDR2 YNFKEQ. CDR3 loop: CASSQDLSRVLGGYTF. DNA of the CDR3: TGTGCCAGCAGCCAAGATCTGTCTAGGGTTTTGGGGGGCTACACCTTC.

The chain combines TRBV7-4 with TRBJ1-2, with D perhaps matching TRBD1 (5 bases). Germline CDR1 reads SGHVT; CDR2 reads SQSDAQ. Trimming took 5 bases from V and 5 from J, leaving 24 bases between them. This CDR3 has 17 residues. Here the CDR3 reads CASSPQSRGAGRYGYTF. Written as DNA, the CDR3 is TGTGCCAGCAGCCCCCAATCGCGTGGGGCTGGTCGATATGGCTACACCTTC.

The rearrangement links TRBV5-1 to TRBJ1-2; 7 bases fit TRBD1. V dropped 4 bases and J dropped 7; count of bases not matched to a gene: 10. The germline CDR1 and CDR2 sequences are SGHRS and YFSETQ. This CDR3 region has 14 residues. CDR3 nucleotides: TGCGCCAGCAGCACGAGAGACAGGGCTGGTGGCTACACCTTC. Its translation: CASSTRDRAGGYTF.

Only one count was recorded for this clone. The chain is built from TRBV29-1 and TRBJ2-7; TRBD2 agrees at 10 bases. Germline assignment: CDR1 SQVTM and CDR2 ANQGSEA. This CDR3 comprises 12 residues. After removal of 5 bases from V and 5 bases from J, the junction contained 3 bases not matched to a gene. CDR3 nucleotide sequence: TGCAGCGTTTCTAGCGGGAGCGACGAGCAGTACTTC. Amino acid sequence: CSVSSGSDEQYF.

The rearrangement links TRBV19 to TRBJ2-3, with D maybe TRBD2 (6 bases). The V and J ends lost 6 bases and 0 bases respectively, with 13 bases between them. The CDR3 length is 15 residues. Germline CDR1 and CDR2: LNHDA and SQIVND (reference sequence). As DNA, the CDR3 is TGTGCCAGTAGCCCAGGAGGGGCTAGCACAGATACGCAGTATTTT. The encoded protein is CASSPGGASTDTQYF. Full variable domain (remainder filled in from reference TRBV19 and TRBJ2-3): DGGITQSPKYLFRKEGQNVTLSCEQNLNHDAMYWYRQDPGQGLRLIYYSQIVNDFQKGDIAEGYSVSREKKESFPLTVTSAQKNPTAFYLCASSPGGASTDTQYFGPGTRLTVL.

The CDR3 here is CASSDIPGRGTEAFF. DNA for the CDR3: TGTGCCAGCAGTGACATCCCGGGGCGAGGCACTGAAGCTTTCTTT. The chain couples TRBV6-4 to TRBJ1-1; a possible D gene is TRBD1 (5 bases). V lost 2 bases to trimming and J lost 4 bases, with 14 bases between them. The CDR3 spans 15 residues. CDR1 MRHNA and CDR2 SNTAGT come from the germline V gene.

The chain couples TRBV14 to TRBJ2-3; D unclear. Germline V gene sequence: CDR1 SGHDN, CDR2 FVKESK. The V end lost 3 bases, the J end lost 5 bases, and 9 bases lay between the germline ends. CDR3 length equals 13 residues. The CDR3 bases are TGTGCCAGCAGCCAGTTCTGGTTAGATACGCAGTATTTT. It codes for CASSQFWLDTQYF.